Listed below are T cell receptor beta chains from one sample, sequenced in a study of blood T cell repertoires in COVID-19. TCRdb's copy holds only in-frame clones and misses some; the assay was immunoSEQ multiplex PCR. The top ten clones hold more than 10% of a sample with about 100,000 clones, 70% to 90% of them seen once. The sequenced sample consisted of peripheral blood. The source of these receptors is a human donor in a cohort sampled during active COVID-19. Each CDR3 is given with its conserved first and last residue. The order of the fields is V gene, CDR3 protein.

V: TRBV11-2
CDR3: CASSPPGQGLAETQYF

V: TRBV4-1
CDR3: CASSQVGLRAGGNTNEQFF

V: TRBV6-5
CDR3: CASSYSRYEPLSPLHF

V: TRBV5-1
CDR3: CASSLGGLDTEAFF

V: TRBV21-1
CDR3: CASSNRPKMNRVKNEKLFF

V: TRBV9
CDR3: CASSVGQGTEAFF

V: TRBV6-2/TRBV6-3
CDR3: CASSIPGLLETQYF

V: TRBV7-2
CDR3: CASSLTAEAYNEQFF

V: TRBV15
CDR3: CATSRQAEASGTDTQYF

V: TRBV29-1
CDR3: CSVDPGSSYNEQFF

V: TRBV3-1/TRBV3-2
CDR3: CASSQTAGQRNYGYTF

V: TRBV6-5
CDR3: CASGGNQGYQGYTF

V: TRBV20-1
CDR3: CSATGFDEQFF

V: TRBV25-1
CDR3: CASIGSPTYNEQFF

V: TRBV12-5
CDR3: CASGITGQNIQYF

V: TRBV14
CDR3: CASSQIRGTEAFF

V: TRBV24-1
CDR3: CAMGTFWDTQYF

V: TRBV18
CDR3: CASSPAIAQDTQYF

V: TRBV19
CDR3: CASSMGQGAYEQYF

V: TRBV14
CDR3: CASSARDRGLQETQYF

V: TRBV6-5
CDR3: CASTQWGANTGELFF

V: TRBV18
CDR3: CASSPPTLGGTEAFF

V: TRBV7-8
CDR3: CASSLTGLREKLFF

V: TRBV7-9
CDR3: CASSWDRVDSPLHF

V: TRBV2
CDR3: CASSVSGWGYTF

V: TRBV7-2
CDR3: CATSGGQGAGTQYF

V: TRBV2
CDR3: CASSENLTGEQFF

V: TRBV5-6
CDR3: CASSLGGLGGYTF

V: TRBV11-2
CDR3: CASSLGLSGTGRPNTEAFF

V: TRBV12-5
CDR3: CASGLLLTLRDSRDGNTIYF

V: TRBV5-5
CDR3: CASSSRDRGLTKPNYGYTF

V: TRBV5-1
CDR3: CASSLANSGSMRETQYF

V: TRBV4-3
CDR3: CASSQDLRNTIYF

V: TRBV11-2
CDR3: CASSLASDGPYEQYF

V: TRBV28
CDR3: CASSLTVGGLSGYEQYF

V: TRBV30
CDR3: CAWSALAARTDTQYF

V: TRBV7-6
CDR3: CASSLSSSYEQYF

V: TRBV27
CDR3: CASSSTGSYGYTF

V: TRBV27
CDR3: CASSSGTGSRYEQYF

V: TRBV6-2/TRBV6-3
CDR3: CASSYWKGLHSYNEQFF

V: TRBV6-2/TRBV6-3
CDR3: CASSNQYEQYF

V: TRBV10-1
CDR3: CASSARTGAGYEQYF